What follows are 19 T cell receptor beta chains derived from one specimen sequenced in a study of blood T cell repertoires in COVID-19. The data were produced by immunoSEQ multiplex PCR, yet TCRdb's version contains in-frame clones alone and is incomplete. The table shows 200,000 to 250,000 clones, with approximately 84% occurring only once. The material sequenced was peripheral blood. These receptors were collected from a woman aged 50 to 65 with active or convalescent COVID-19.

This clone was seen a handful of times. The chain has TRBV11-3 and TRBJ2-1; D might be TRBD1 or TRBD2, each matching 5 bases. The CDR3 consists of 16 residues. V was pared by 5 bases and J by 2 bases, with 16 bases between. Germline lookup yields CDR1 SGHNT and CDR2 YENEEA. The CDR3 spells CASSLGAAGTYNEQFF. CDR3 in DNA: TGTGCCAGCAGCCTAGGGGCGGCGGGTACCTACAATGAGCAGTTCTTC. Combining the CDR3 with reference TRBV11-3 and TRBJ2-1 gives the whole variable domain EAGVVQSPRYKIIEKKQPVAFWCNPISGHNTLYWYLQNLGQGPELLIRYENEEAVDDSQLPKDRFSAERLKGVDSTLKIQPAELGDSAVYLCASSLGAAGTYNEQFFGPGTRLTVL.

The rearrangement joins TRBV5-1 to TRBJ2-1; 14 bases line up with TRBD2. V was pared by 3 bases and J by 8 bases, with 10 bases of the junction left unmatched. The CDR3 spans 17 residues. The germline gives CDR1 SGHRS, CDR2 YFSETQ. The CDR3 is CASSSSTSGGVAHEQFF. The CDR3 coding sequence is TGCGCCAGCAGCTCCTCGACTAGCGGGGGGGTGGCCCATGAGCAGTTCTTC.

The chain joins TRBV19 to TRBJ1-5, with D unclear. Trimming shortened V by 8 bases and J by 7 bases, and 12 bases separated the two germline ends. The CDR3 runs 12 residues. Germline V gene sequence: CDR1 LNHDA, CDR2 SQIVND (reference sequence). The CDR3 DNA sequence: TGTGCCAGTGCCAGTCACCTCCAGCCCCAGCATTTT. It specifies CASASHLQPQHF. The whole variable domain, remainder taken from reference TRBV19 and TRBJ1-5, is DGGITQSPKYLFRKEGQNVTLSCEQNLNHDAMYWYRQDPGQGLRLIYYSQIVNDFQKGDIAEGYSVSREKKESFPLTVTSAQKNPTAFYLCASASHLQPQHFGDGTRLSIL.

The chain combines TRBV3-1 (or the pseudogene TRBV3-2) with TRBJ2-3, with unresolved D. This CDR3 region has 14 residues. Trimming removed 3 bases at V and 0 bases at J, with 7 bases between. The V gene's germline CDR1 is LGHDT and CDR2 YNNKEL (reference sequence). DNA for the CDR3: TGTGCCAGCAGCCAGGCATTCAGCACAGATACGCAGTATTTT. Translated, it gives CASSQAFSTDTQYF.

This chain uses TRBV6-4 with TRBJ1-2, with 10 positions matching TRBD1. Germline V gene data show CDR1 as MRHNA and CDR2 as SNTAGT. CDR3 length: 14 amino acids. Trimming at V came to 6 bases and at J to 5 bases, leaving 6 bases not matched to a gene. In DNA, the CDR3 is TGTGCCAGCAGGCCGGGACAGGGGATATATGGCTACACCTTC. Amino acids: CASRPGQGIYGYTF.

V usage is TRBV24-1 and J usage is TRBJ2-2; D gene unclear. The V end was cut by 10 bases, the J end by 2 bases, with 7 bases between. This CDR3 has 12 amino acids. Germline values: CDR1 KGHDR, CDR2 SFDVKD. This CDR3 reads CATTQNTGELFF. The CDR3 region has the DNA TGTGCCACGACTCAAAACACCGGGGAGCTGTTTTTT.

As concerns this clone: This same CDR3 is encoded by further DNA sequences in the sample. The chain employs TRBV18 and TRBJ1-5; 9 nucleotides line up with TRBD1. CDR1 is KGHSH, CDR2 LQKENI, per germline. This CDR3 has 15 amino acids. Trimming at V came to 3 bases and at J to 4 bases, leaving 4 bases not matched to a gene. The CDR3 reads CASSPDRGGNQPQHF. The CDR3 bases are TGTGCCAGCTCACCCGACAGGGGGGGGAATCAGCCCCAGCATTTT.

The genes are TRBV5-1 and TRBJ2-7; 9 nucleotides align to TRBD1. The CDR3 runs to 14 residues. The germline gives CDR1 SGHRS, CDR2 YFSETQ. The V and J ends lost 7 bases and 4 bases, in that order; junction bases with no gene match: 9. The CDR3 here is CASRHRDREYEQYV. The CDR3 DNA sequence: TGCGCCAGCCGGCACCGGGACAGGGAATACGAGCAGTACGTC.

The chain is built from TRBV5-1 and TRBJ2-1, with 8 nucleotides matching TRBD1. CDR3 length: 15 residues. The germline V gene has CDR1 SGHRS and CDR2 YFSETQ. V lost 0 bases to trimming and J lost 4 bases; unmatched junction nucleotides: 3. The CDR3 DNA follows: TGCGCCAGCAGCTTGGGGACAGGGAGGTACAATGAGCAGTTCTTC. This translates into CASSLGTGRYNEQFF.

This chain joins TRBV3-1 (or the pseudogene TRBV3-2) and TRBJ2-4; no reliable D call. The CDR3 extends over 17 amino acids. The germline V gene has CDR1 LGHDT and CDR2 YNNKEL (reference sequence). V was shortened by 5 bases and J by 1 base, with 18 bases between the two germline ends. The CDR3 nucleotides are TGTGCCAGCAGCTCCTCTACGGGTTCTGATGCCAAAAACATTCAGTACTTC. Its protein is CASSSSTGSDAKNIQYF.

This chain connects TRBV28 to TRBJ1-2; D is unclear. The CDR3 length is 14 residues. The V gene's germline CDR1 is MDHEN and CDR2 SYDVKM. V was pared by 3 bases and J by 6 bases, with 14 bases between. CDR3 coding DNA: TGTGCCAGCAGTTTGGCTCAGAGGCGGAATGGCTACACCTTC. This gives the protein CASSLAQRRNGYTF.

This chain connects TRBV4-1 to TRBJ1-1; 8 bases map to TRBD1. V dropped 3 bases and J dropped 1; count of bases not matched to a gene: 7. Germline V CDR1 and CDR2: MGHRA, YSYEKL. There are 16 residues in the CDR3. The CDR3 loop is CASSQGNRGRNTEAFF. CDR3 nucleotides: TGCGCCAGCAGCCAGGGAAACAGGGGGAGGAACACTGAAGCTTTCTTT.

CDR3 sequence (DNA): TGTGCCAGCAGGAGCCAGGGCGTCTACGAGCAGTACTTC. Residues: CASRSQGVYEQYF. The rearrangement links TRBV28 to TRBJ2-7; a possible D gene is TRBD1 (5 bases). This CDR3 contains 13 residues. Trimming took off 6 bases at V and 3 bases at J, with 12 bases between the two ends. Looked up from germline, CDR1 is MDHEN and CDR2 is SYDVKM.

This chain connects TRBV18 to TRBJ2-5; D uncertain. This CDR3 region has 12 residues. The V gene lost 2 bases and the J gene lost 5 bases, with 6 bases spanning the gap. In germline, CDR1 is KGHSH, CDR2 LQKENI. The CDR3 loop reads CASSPFGETQYF. CDR3 sequence (DNA): TGTGCCAGCTCACCATTCGGGGAGACCCAGTACTTC.

The chain combines TRBV20-1 with TRBJ1-1, with unresolved D. The germline CDR1 and CDR2 sequences are DFQATT and SNEGSKA (reference sequence). This CDR3 is built from 11 residues. V dropped 1 base and J dropped 5 bases, with 5 bases sitting between them. For the CDR3, the DNA is TGCAGTGCTAGAGGGCCGACTGAAGCTTTCTTT. Its protein is CSARGPTEAFF.

The genes are TRBV3-1 (or the pseudogene TRBV3-2) and TRBJ2-1, with TRBD1 matching over 7 bases. Per the germline V gene, CDR1 is LGHDT and CDR2 is YNNKEL (reference sequence). The length of the CDR3 is 17 residues. The V and J ends lost 4 bases and 9 bases, in that order; junction bases with no gene match: 18. The DNA of the CDR3 is TGTGCCAGCAGCCGCCTTTCCACCGGGACAGTTACCATTGAGCAGTTCTTC. Amino acids: CASSRLSTGTVTIEQFF.

This chain links TRBV5-1 with TRBJ2-3; D gene uncertain. V was trimmed by 3 bases and J by 4 bases, leaving 9 bases between them. The CDR3 runs 13 residues. CDR1 is SGHRS and CDR2 is YFSETQ in the germline V gene. The CDR3: CASSSLGSDTQYF. The DNA for the CDR3 is TGCGCCAGCAGCTCCCTAGGATCAGATACGCAGTATTTT.

The rearrangement links TRBV28 to TRBJ2-1; TRBD1 matches 9 bases. CDR3 length: 17 amino acids. V was pared by 6 bases and J by 3 bases, with 12 bases of the junction left unmatched. The germline V gene encodes CDR1 MDHEN and CDR2 SYDVKM. The CDR3 region has the DNA TGTGCCAGCAGCTCAGTAGGGGGGACAGGGTACTACAATGAGCAGTTCTTC. This codes for CASSSVGGTGYYNEQFF.

The V and J genes are TRBV2 and TRBJ1-1, with D unclear. The CDR3 runs 14 residues. Germline lookup yields CDR1 SNHLY and CDR2 FYNNEI. Trimming stripped 6 bases from V and 4 bases from J, with 15 bases between. CDR3 in amino acids: CASRVVSGGTEAFF. As DNA, the CDR3 is TGTGCCAGCAGGGTTGTCTCGGGAGGCACTGAAGCTTTCTTT.